Listed below are T cell receptor beta chains from one sample, sequenced in a study of blood T cell repertoires in COVID-19. Sequencing used immunoSEQ multiplex PCR; TCRdb keeps in-frame clones, though not all of them. The profile covers about 160,000 clones, with around 80% appearing a single time and around 7.7% taken by the ten largest. Sequencing was done on a sample of PBMCs or T cells enriched from blood (not recorded which). The receptors here all came from a man aged 45-65 years who had recovered from COVID-19. Each CDR3 is given with its conserved first and last residue. The order of the fields is J gene, V gene, D gene, clone size, CDR3 protein, CDR3 DNA. D genes are given only for firm matches. Only part of the rows carry a size: once, few, many, or a class if the clone is expanded.

TRBJ2-1 | TRBV10-3 | - | - | CAISGAASSYNEQFF | TGTGCCATCAGTGGAGCGGCGAGCTCCTACAATGAGCAGTTCTTC
TRBJ1-1 | TRBV7-2 | - | - | CASRRREDTEAFF | TGTGCCAGCAGGCGCAGGGAGGACACTGAAGCTTTCTTT
TRBJ2-2 | TRBV2 | TRBD1 | - | CASTAGGANTGELFF | TGTGCCAGCACCGCAGGGGGCGCAAACACCGGGGAGCTGTTTTTT
TRBJ2-2 | TRBV7-7 | - | - | CASRPTTNTGELFF | TGTGCCAGCAGACCGACAACGAACACCGGGGAGCTGTTTTTT
TRBJ2-3 | TRBV19 | TRBD2 | many | CASSISGGTTDTQYF | TGTGCCAGTAGTATAAGCGGGGGGACCACAGATACGCAGTATTTT
TRBJ2-6 | TRBV6-1 | TRBD1 | - | CASSVKPQGAPGANVLTF | TGTGCCAGCAGTGTTAAACCGCAGGGGGCCCCCGGGGCCAACGTCCTGACTTTC
TRBJ2-7 | TRBV13 | TRBD1 | - | CASSSSDRGSRYEQYF | TGTGCCAGCAGCTCCTCCGACAGGGGTTCTAGGTACGAGCAGTACTTC
TRBJ1-6 | TRBV5-8 | - | - | CASSPHRVGSYNSPLHF | TGTGCCAGCAGCCCTCACAGGGTGGGGTCCTATAATTCACCCCTCCACTTT
TRBJ1-1 | TRBV7-2 | TRBD1 | - | CASSLARTGKGGAFF | TGTGCCAGCAGCTTAGCAAGGACAGGGAAAGGTGGAGCTTTCTTT
TRBJ2-3 | TRBV4-2 | TRBD2 | - | CASSQETGGGNTDTQYF | TGTGCCAGCAGCCAAGAAACTGGCGGGGGAAACACAGATACGCAGTATTTT
TRBJ2-5 | TRBV2 | TRBD2 | - | CASSERGLAGGIRETQYF | TGTGCCAGCAGTGAAAGGGGCCTAGCGGGGGGGATCCGAGAGACCCAGTACTTC
TRBJ2-3 | TRBV9 | - | - | CASSVEGITDTQYF | TGTGCCAGCAGCGTAGAGGGGATTACAGATACGCAGTATTTT
TRBJ1-2 | TRBV5-1 | - | medium-sized | CASSSGQLLSPYGYTF | TGCGCCAGCAGCTCAGGACAGTTGCTTTCTCCCTATGGCTACACCTTC
TRBJ1-5 | TRBV2 | TRBD1 | - | CASRRTGDQPQHF | TGTGCCAGCAGACGGACAGGGGATCAGCCCCAGCATTTT
TRBJ2-3 | TRBV2 | - | - | CASSPFTSTDTQYF | TGTGCCAGCAGTCCCTTCACTAGCACAGATACGCAGTATTTT
TRBJ1-2 | TRBV7-9 | - | - | CASRALRGPSNYGYTF | TGTGCCAGCAGGGCACTGCGGGGCCCCTCTAACTATGGCTACACCTTC
TRBJ1-5 | TRBV18 | - | - | CASSKSPSSNQPQHF | TGTGCCAGCTCAAAGAGTCCATCTAGCAATCAGCCCCAGCATTTT
TRBJ2-7 | TRBV7-9 | TRBD1 | - | CASSWTGADYEQYF | TGTGCCAGCAGCTGGACAGGGGCCGACTACGAGCAGTACTTC
TRBJ2-5 | TRBV11-3 | - | - | CASRPGQKETQYF | TGTGCCAGCAGACCAGGACAGAAAGAGACCCAGTACTTC
TRBJ1-1 | TRBV19 | TRBD1 | - | CASSTTGGTEAFF | TGTGCCAGTAGCACAACAGGGGGCACTGAAGCTTTCTTT
TRBJ2-1 | TRBV5-1 | - | - | CASSLRGIAAPYNEQFF | TGCGCCAGCAGCTTGAGGGGAATCGCTGCCCCCTACAATGAGCAGTTCTTC
TRBJ2-5 | TRBV27 | TRBD2 | - | CASSDGLAGVRTQYF | TGTGCCAGCAGTGACGGACTAGCGGGGGTGCGGACCCAGTACTTC
TRBJ2-1 | TRBV6-5 | TRBD1 | - | CATGTVDNEQFF | TGTGCGACCGGGACAGTAGACAATGAGCAGTTCTTC
TRBJ2-7 | TRBV6-2/TRBV6-3 | TRBD1 | - | CASSREGQGFDEQYF | TGTGCCAGCAGCAGGGAGGGACAGGGGTTCGACGAGCAGTACTTC
TRBJ1-4 | TRBV4-3 | - | - | CASSQYLLTTNEKLFF | TGCGCCAGCAGCCAATACTTACTTACTACTAATGAAAAACTGTTTTTT
TRBJ1-1 | TRBV5-1 | TRBD1 | - | CASSLGQGVDSVAAFF | TGCGCCAGCAGCTTGGGACAGGGCGTAGATTCCGTAGCAGCTTTCTTT
TRBJ1-1 | TRBV7-9 | TRBD1 | - | CASSSPGGGQMLRNTEAFF | TGTGCCAGCAGCTCCCCGGGAGGGGGACAGATGCTCCGGAACACTGAAGCTTTCTTT
TRBJ1-2 | TRBV2 | - | - | CASSLDRNNYGYTF | TGTGCCAGCAGTCTCGACAGGAATAACTATGGCTACACCTTC
TRBJ2-2 | TRBV6-5 | - | - | CASSTRDRTGGELFF | TGTGCCAGCAGTACGCGGGACCGGACGGGAGGGGAGCTGTTTTTT
TRBJ1-4 | TRBV5-4 | - | - | CASSFRGTHNEKLFF | TGTGCCAGCAGCTTTCGGGGGACCCATAATGAAAAACTGTTTTTT
TRBJ2-7 | TRBV5-1 | TRBD2 | - | CASSTSGGDYEQYF | TGCGCCAGCAGCACTAGCGGGGGTGACTACGAGCAGTACTTC
TRBJ1-5 | TRBV7-2 | TRBD1 | - | CASSLGLSRGNINQPQHF | TGTGCCAGCAGCTTAGGGTTGTCCAGGGGGAATATCAATCAGCCCCAGCATTTT
TRBJ1-1 | TRBV3-1/TRBV3-2 | TRBD1 | - | CASSLAGTGDGAFF | TGTGCCAGCAGTCTAGCCGGGACAGGGGACGGAGCTTTCTTT
TRBJ2-5 | TRBV6-5 | - | - | CASSSDSKLPQYF | TGTGCCAGCAGTTCTGACAGTAAGCTTCCCCAGTACTTC
TRBJ1-2 | TRBV27 | - | few | CASSLSLTANYGYTF | TGTGCCAGCAGTTTATCGTTGACAGCTAACTATGGCTACACCTTC
TRBJ1-4 | TRBV4-2 | TRBD1 | - | CASSRRSGTGNTNEKLFF | TGTGCCAGCAGCCGGCGATCCGGGACAGGGAACACTAATGAAAAACTGTTTTTT
TRBJ2-1 | TRBV3-1/TRBV3-2 | - | - | CASSQGGLEYNEQFF | TGTGCCAGCAGCCAAGGGGGGCTAGAATACAATGAGCAGTTCTTC
TRBJ2-4 | TRBV7-8 | - | - | CASSRRRGGGAKNIQYF | TGTGCCAGCAGCCGTCGTAGGGGCGGTGGGGCCAAAAACATTCAGTACTTC
TRBJ1-5 | TRBV6-5 | TRBD1 | - | CASSYSGTGDQPQHF | TGTGCCAGCAGTTACAGCGGTACAGGGGATCAGCCCCAGCATTTT
TRBJ2-5 | TRBV6-5 | TRBD2 | - | CASSFLAGGYQETQYF | TGTGCCAGCAGTTTCTTAGCGGGGGGGTACCAAGAGACCCAGTACTTC
TRBJ2-6 | TRBV5-1 | - | - | CASSKQQSSGANVLTF | TGCGCCAGCAGCAAACAGCAGAGCTCTGGGGCCAACGTCCTGACTTTC
TRBJ2-7 | TRBV14 | - | - | CASSPRKGTTFSYEQYF | TGTGCCAGCAGCCCCCGAAAAGGGACAACTTTCTCCTACGAGCAGTACTTC
TRBJ2-7 | TRBV3-1/TRBV3-2 | - | - | CASSRGGVGYEQYF | TGTGCCAGCAGCCGAGGGGGAGTTGGCTACGAGCAGTACTTC
TRBJ1-3 | TRBV7-9 | - | - | CASSLTGNTIYF | TGTGCCAGCAGCTTGACGGGGAACACCATATATTTT
TRBJ2-7 | TRBV19 | TRBD1 | - | CASSPRTGSDEQYF | TGTGCCAGTAGTCCTAGGACAGGGTCCGACGAGCAGTACTTC
TRBJ1-1 | TRBV11-3 | - | - | CASSLVGGATEAFF | TGTGCCAGCAGCTTAGTAGGAGGAGCCACTGAAGCTTTCTTT